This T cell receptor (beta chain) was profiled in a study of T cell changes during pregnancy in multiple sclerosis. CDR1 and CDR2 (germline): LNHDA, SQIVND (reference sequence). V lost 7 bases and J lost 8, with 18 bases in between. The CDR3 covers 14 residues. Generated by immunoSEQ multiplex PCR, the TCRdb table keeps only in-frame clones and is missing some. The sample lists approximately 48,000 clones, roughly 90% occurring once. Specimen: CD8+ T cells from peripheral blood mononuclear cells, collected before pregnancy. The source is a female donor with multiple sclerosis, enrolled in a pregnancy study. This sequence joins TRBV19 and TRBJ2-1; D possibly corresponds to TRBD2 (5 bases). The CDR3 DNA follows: TGTGCCAGTAACCCCTCATGGAGGCCCGATGAGCAGTTCTTC. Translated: CASNPSWRPDEQFF.